Listed below are T cell receptor beta chains from one sample, sequenced in a study of blood T cell repertoires in COVID-19. The assay was immunoSEQ multiplex PCR, and TCRdb's table has in-frame clones only and misses some. The sample consists of around 240,000 clones, about 87% of them appearing once. Sequencing input: PBMCs or T cells enriched from blood (not recorded which). The origin of the receptors is a man aged 45-65 years who had been exposed to COVID-19. The CDR3 runs from the conserved cysteine through the conserved F or W. A D gene is named only where the DNA matches it firmly. The size of a clone is reported for some rows only, either as once, few or many, or as a class for expanded clones.

d_gene: TRBD1
j_gene: TRBJ1-4
v_gene: TRBV29-1
len: 14
abundance: -
CDR3nt: TGCAGCGTGTTGGACAGGGGGCGCTATGAAAAACTGTTTTTT
CDR3aa: CSVLDRGRYEKLFF

d_gene: -
j_gene: TRBJ1-5
v_gene: TRBV5-8
len: 15
abundance: -
CDR3nt: TGTGCCAGCAGCTTGAGAACTTATAGCAATCAGCCCCAGCATTTT
CDR3aa: CASSLRTYSNQPQHF

d_gene: -
j_gene: TRBJ1-1
v_gene: TRBV10-3
len: 16
abundance: -
CDR3nt: TGTGCCATCAGTAATACCAAACAGGTTTTCGACACTGAAGCTTTCTTT
CDR3aa: CAISNTKQVFDTEAFF

d_gene: TRBD1
j_gene: TRBJ1-2
v_gene: TRBV6-5
len: 14
abundance: -
CDR3nt: TGTGCCAGCAGCATACAGGGGGGCGACTATGGCTACACCTTC
CDR3aa: CASSIQGGDYGYTF

d_gene: TRBD2
j_gene: TRBJ2-1
v_gene: TRBV9
len: 14
abundance: -
CDR3nt: TGTGCCAGCAGCCCGGGGGGGTCCTACAATGAGCAGTTCTTC
CDR3aa: CASSPGGSYNEQFF

d_gene: -
j_gene: TRBJ2-3
v_gene: TRBV7-3
len: 14
abundance: -
CDR3nt: TGTGCCAGCAGCCCCCGGACATTCACAGATACGCAGTATTTT
CDR3aa: CASSPRTFTDTQYF

d_gene: -
j_gene: TRBJ1-2
v_gene: TRBV5-1
len: 14
abundance: -
CDR3nt: TGCGCCAGCAGCTTGTTGGGCCTACGATATGGCTACACCTTC
CDR3aa: CASSLLGLRYGYTF

d_gene: TRBD2
j_gene: TRBJ2-1
v_gene: TRBV7-6
len: 15
abundance: -
CDR3nt: TGTGCCAGCAGACGACTAGCGGGCCCCTACAATGAGCAGTTCTTC
CDR3aa: CASRRLAGPYNEQFF

d_gene: TRBD2
j_gene: TRBJ2-1
v_gene: TRBV30
len: 15
abundance: -
CDR3nt: TGTGCCTGGACCCCGACTAGCGGGGGGTGGGCTGAGCAGTTCTTC
CDR3aa: CAWTPTSGGWAEQFF

d_gene: -
j_gene: TRBJ1-6
v_gene: TRBV28
len: 13
abundance: -
CDR3nt: TGTGCCAGCACCCCACGCGGCAATTCACCCCTCCACTTT
CDR3aa: CASTPRGNSPLHF

d_gene: -
j_gene: TRBJ1-1
v_gene: TRBV6-6
len: 12
abundance: few
CDR3nt: TGTGCCAGCAGACAGGGGAACACTGAAGCTTTCTTT
CDR3aa: CASRQGNTEAFF

d_gene: TRBD1
j_gene: TRBJ2-7
v_gene: TRBV28
len: 14
abundance: -
CDR3nt: TGTGCCAGCAGTTCGCCCGGGACAGACTACGAGCAGTACTTC
CDR3aa: CASSSPGTDYEQYF

d_gene: TRBD2
j_gene: TRBJ2-5
v_gene: TRBV7-2
len: 16
abundance: -
CDR3nt: TGTGCCAGCAGCTTTACTAGCGGGGGGTACCAAGAGACCCAGTACTTC
CDR3aa: CASSFTSGGYQETQYF

d_gene: -
j_gene: TRBJ1-1
v_gene: TRBV11-2
len: 15
abundance: -
CDR3nt: TGTGCCATGGGGCGGATGGTGGGCTTGAACACTGAAGCTTTCTTT
CDR3aa: CAMGRMVGLNTEAFF

d_gene: -
j_gene: TRBJ1-5
v_gene: TRBV5-1
len: 15
abundance: -
CDR3nt: TGCGCCAGCAGCCTCGATGGACAGAACAATCAGCCCCAGCATTTT
CDR3aa: CASSLDGQNNQPQHF

d_gene: -
j_gene: TRBJ1-5
v_gene: TRBV7-2
len: 14
abundance: few
CDR3nt: TGTGCCAGCAGCCCTTTGGGGCCGAGTGGCCCCCAGCATTTT
CDR3aa: CASSPLGPSGPQHF